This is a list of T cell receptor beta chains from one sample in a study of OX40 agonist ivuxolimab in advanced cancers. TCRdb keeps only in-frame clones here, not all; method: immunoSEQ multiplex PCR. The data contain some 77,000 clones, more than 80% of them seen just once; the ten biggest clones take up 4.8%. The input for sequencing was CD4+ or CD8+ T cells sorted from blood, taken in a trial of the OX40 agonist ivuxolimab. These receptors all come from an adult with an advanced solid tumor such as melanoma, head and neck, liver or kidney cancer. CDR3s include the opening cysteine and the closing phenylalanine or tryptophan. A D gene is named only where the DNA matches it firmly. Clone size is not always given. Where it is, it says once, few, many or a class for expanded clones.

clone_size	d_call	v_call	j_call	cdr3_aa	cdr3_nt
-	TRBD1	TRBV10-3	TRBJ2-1	CAISAHRGGGNNEQFF	TGTGCCATCAGTGCCCACAGGGGTGGAGGTAACAATGAGCAGTTCTTC
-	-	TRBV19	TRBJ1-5	CASTGQFNQPQHF	TGTGCCAGTACCGGACAGTTCAATCAGCCCCAGCATTTT
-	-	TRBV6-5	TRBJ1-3	CASSSPASGNTIYF	TGTGCCAGCAGTTCTCCAGCCTCTGGAAACACCATATATTTT
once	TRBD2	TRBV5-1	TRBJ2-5	CASSLRSLGGETQYF	TGCGCCAGCAGCCTCCGTAGCCTGGGGGGGGAGACCCAGTACTTC
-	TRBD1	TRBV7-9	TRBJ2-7	CASSLGRTGGEQYF	TGTGCCAGCAGCTTAGGAAGGACAGGAGGCGAGCAGTACTTC
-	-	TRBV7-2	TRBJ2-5	CASSLGGLQETQYF	TGTGCCAGCAGCTTAGGGGGACTTCAAGAGACCCAGTACTTC
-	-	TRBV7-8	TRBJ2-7	CASSLGPWSYEQYF	TGTGCCAGCAGCTTAGGTCCTTGGAGCTACGAGCAGTACTTC
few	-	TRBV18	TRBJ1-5	CASSPALNQPQHF	TGTGCCAGCTCACCAGCGCTGAATCAGCCCCAGCATTTT
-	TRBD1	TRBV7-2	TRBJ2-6	CASSQGGRRAGANVLTF	TGTGCCAGCAGCCAAGGGGGCCGACGGGCCGGGGCCAACGTCCTGACTTTC
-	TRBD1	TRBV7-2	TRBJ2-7	CASSFDRGKGEQYF	TGTGCCAGCAGCTTTGACAGGGGTAAGGGCGAGCAGTACTTC
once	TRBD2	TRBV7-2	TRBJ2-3	CASRKERGAGEYF	TGTGCCAGCAGAAAGGAGCGGGGGGCAGGGGAGTATTTT
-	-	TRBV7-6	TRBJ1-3	CASSLTLRMGGGNTIYF	TGTGCCAGCAGCTTAACCCTTCGAATGGGGGGGGGAAACACCATATATTTT
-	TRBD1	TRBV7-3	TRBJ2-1	CASSSPGRGRNNEQFF	TGTGCCAGCAGCTCCCCTGGCAGGGGGCGTAACAATGAGCAGTTCTTC
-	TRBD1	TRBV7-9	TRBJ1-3	CASSLDRAGNTIYF	TGTGCCAGCAGCCTAGACAGGGCTGGAAACACCATATATTTT
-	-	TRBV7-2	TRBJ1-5	CASSLFAQGSNQPQHF	TGTGCCAGCAGCTTATTCGCCCAGGGTAGCAATCAGCCCCAGCATTTT
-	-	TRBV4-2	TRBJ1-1	CASSQPGRILEAFF	TGTGCCAGCAGCCAACCGGGACGAATCTTGGAAGCTTTCTTT
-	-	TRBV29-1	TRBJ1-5	CSVEVPGQPQHF	TGCAGCGTTGAAGTCCCGGGACAGCCCCAGCATTTT
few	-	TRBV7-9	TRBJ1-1	CASSLQGYTEAFF	TGTGCCAGCAGCTTGCAGGGGTACACTGAAGCTTTCTTT
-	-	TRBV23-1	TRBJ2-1	CASSQIYRTYNEQFF	TGCGCCAGCAGTCAAATATACAGGACCTACAATGAGCAGTTCTTC
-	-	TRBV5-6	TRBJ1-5	CASSLGEGPQHF	TGTGCCAGCAGCCTCGGGGAGGGGCCCCAGCATTTT
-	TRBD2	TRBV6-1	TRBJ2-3	CASSELLAGEGDTQYF	TGTGCCAGCAGTGAGTTACTAGCGGGAGAGGGTGATACGCAGTATTTT
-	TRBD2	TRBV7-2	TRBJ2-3	CASSQRAGVMDTQYF	TGTGCCAGCAGCCAACGAGCGGGAGTAATGGATACGCAGTATTTT
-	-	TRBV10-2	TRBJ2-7	CASSGQLGFYEQYF	TGCGCCAGCAGTGGACAGCTGGGCTTCTACGAGCAGTACTTC
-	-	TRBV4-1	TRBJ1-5	CASSQPTVNQPQHF	TGCGCCAGCAGCCAACCGACAGTGAATCAGCCCCAGCATTTT
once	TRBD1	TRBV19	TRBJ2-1	CASRKDRAGGLGDEQFF	TGTGCCAGTAGAAAGGACAGGGCTGGCGGACTTGGGGATGAGCAGTTCTTC
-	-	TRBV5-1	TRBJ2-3	CASIPTGGADTQYF	TGCGCCAGCATCCCGACAGGCGGGGCAGATACGCAGTATTTT
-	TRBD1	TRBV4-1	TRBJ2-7	CASSLLPPGQGVEQYF	TGCGCCAGCAGCCTACTACCCCCGGGACAGGGGGTCGAGCAGTACTTC
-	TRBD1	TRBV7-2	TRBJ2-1	CASSTGTGQFF	TGTGCCAGCAGCACCGGGACAGGGCAGTTCTTC
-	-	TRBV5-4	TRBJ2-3	CASSLYINTDTQYF	TGTGCCAGCAGCTTGTATATCAACACAGATACGCAGTATTTT
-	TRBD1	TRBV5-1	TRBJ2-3	CASTLDGQGAGDTQYF	TGCGCCAGCACCCTGGACGGACAGGGGGCAGGTGATACGCAGTATTTT
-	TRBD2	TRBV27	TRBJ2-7	CASRRTSGTPYEQYF	TGTGCCAGCAGGCGGACTAGCGGGACTCCCTACGAGCAGTACTTC
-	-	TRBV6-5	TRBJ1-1	CASSYGMNTEAFF	TGTGCCAGCAGTTACGGGATGAACACTGAAGCTTTCTTT
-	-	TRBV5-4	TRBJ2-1	CASSSSGQRQNEQFF	TGTGCCAGCAGCTCATCGGGACAACGCCAAAATGAGCAGTTCTTC
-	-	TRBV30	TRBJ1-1	CAWNDGNTEAFF	TGTGCCTGGAACGACGGGAACACTGAAGCTTTCTTT
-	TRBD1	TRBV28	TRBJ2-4	CASSPTGKIAKNIQYF	TGTGCCAGCAGTCCGACAGGGAAAATAGCCAAAAACATTCAGTACTTC
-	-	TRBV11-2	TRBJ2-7	CASSLEGYEQYF	TGTGCCAGCAGCTTAGAGGGGTACGAGCAGTACTTC
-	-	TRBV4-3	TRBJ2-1	CASSQEWGLVGNEQFF	TGCGCCAGCAGCCAAGAGTGGGGCTTAGTTGGGAATGAGCAGTTCTTC
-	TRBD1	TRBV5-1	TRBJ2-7	CASSSGQVTYEQYF	TGCGCCAGCAGCTCGGGACAGGTCACCTACGAGCAGTACTTC
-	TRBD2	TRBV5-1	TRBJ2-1	CASSLLGTNNEQFF	TGCGCCAGCAGTTTACTCGGGACTAACAATGAGCAGTTCTTC
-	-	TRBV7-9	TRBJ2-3	CASSLVPTDTQYF	TGTGCCAGCAGCTTAGTCCCCACAGATACGCAGTATTTT
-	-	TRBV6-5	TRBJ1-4	CASRREGARGEKLFF	TGTGCCAGCAGAAGGGAGGGCGCAAGGGGTGAAAAACTGTTTTTT
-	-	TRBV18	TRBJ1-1	CASSPGVGALNTEAFF	TGTGCCAGCTCACCCGGGGTCGGGGCTCTGAACACTGAAGCTTTCTTT
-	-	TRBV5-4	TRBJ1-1	CASSFLTNSRTGAFF	TGTGCCAGCAGCTTTTTAACCAACTCACGCACGGGAGCTTTCTTT
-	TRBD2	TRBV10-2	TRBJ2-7	CASRPTSGSYEQYF	TGCGCCAGCAGACCGACTAGCGGGTCCTACGAGCAGTACTTC
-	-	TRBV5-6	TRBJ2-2	CASSLIRERNTGELFF	TGTGCCAGCAGCTTGATCAGGGAGAGGAACACCGGGGAGCTGTTTTTT
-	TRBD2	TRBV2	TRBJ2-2	CASTGLVTGELFF	TGTGCCAGCACCGGACTAGTCACCGGGGAGCTGTTTTTT
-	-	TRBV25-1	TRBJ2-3	CASSSTASTDTQYF	TGTGCCAGCAGTAGTACTGCTAGCACAGATACGCAGTATTTT
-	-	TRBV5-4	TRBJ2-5	CASSPRGGETQYF	TGTGCCAGCAGCCCACGTGGGGGAGAGACCCAGTACTTC